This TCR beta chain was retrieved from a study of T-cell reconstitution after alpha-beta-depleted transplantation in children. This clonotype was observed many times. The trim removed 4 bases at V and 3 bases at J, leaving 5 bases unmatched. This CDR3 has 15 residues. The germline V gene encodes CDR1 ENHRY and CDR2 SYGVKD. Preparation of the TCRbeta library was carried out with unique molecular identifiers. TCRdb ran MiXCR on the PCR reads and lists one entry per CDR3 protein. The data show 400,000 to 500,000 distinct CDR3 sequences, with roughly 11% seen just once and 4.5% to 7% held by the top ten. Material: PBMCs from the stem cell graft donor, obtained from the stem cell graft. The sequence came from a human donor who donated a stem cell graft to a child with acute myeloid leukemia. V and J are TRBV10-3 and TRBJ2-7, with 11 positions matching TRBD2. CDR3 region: CAISGSGTSGYEQYF. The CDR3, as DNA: TGTGCCATCAGTGGTTCCGGGACTAGCGGCTACGAGCAGTACTTC.